These 29 T cell receptor beta chains share one sample of origin, sequenced in a study of T cells in Graves' hyperthyroidism and ophthalmopathy. RNA transcripts were the template for amplifying TCR beta CDR3 regions. The TCR CDR3 was amplified in a first-round RT-PCR using the HTBI primer set. TCRdb processed the multiplex PCR reads anew with MiXCR; each CDR3 protein has one entry. Found here are about 700,000 distinct CDR3 sequences, approximately 15% of them singletons; the top ten hold about a tenth. Sequenced material: blood. The receptors originated from a woman between 18 and 30 years old with Graves' hyperthyroidism.

This clonotype was picked up many times. The chain is built from TRBV7-2 and TRBJ2-1; TRBD2 might be the D (5 bases). Germline loops: CDR1 SGHTA, CDR2 FQGNSA. This CDR3 contains 17 residues. V gave up 5 bases and J gave up 2 bases, with 19 bases separating them. The CDR3 bases are TGTGCCAGCAGCCACCCTTCCAGAGGGCCGCCCTACAATGAGCAGTTCTTC. This encodes CASSHPSRGPPYNEQFF.

This clonotype was seen ten or more times. The chain is built from TRBV3-1 and TRBJ1-1; D is ambiguous. The germline gives CDR1 LGHDT, CDR2 YNNKEL (reference sequence). The CDR3 covers 12 residues. V lost 4 bases and J lost 6, with 9 bases in between. CDR3 DNA: TGTGCCAGCAGCCTAACCCCCCCTGAAGCTTTCTTT. Its protein product is CASSLTPPEAFF.

The chain carries TRBV18 and TRBJ1-1, with D possibly TRBD1 on 6 matching bases. V was trimmed by 2 bases and J by 2 bases, leaving 12 bases between them. In germline, CDR1 is KGHSH, CDR2 LQKENI. CDR3 size: 15 residues. This CDR3 reads CASSPVNRANTEAFF. As DNA, the CDR3 is TGTGCCAGCTCACCAGTAAACAGGGCTAACACTGAAGCTTTCTTT. Filled out from reference TRBV18 and TRBJ1-1, the complete variable domain reads NAGVMQNPRHLVRRRGQEARLRCSPMKGHSHVYWYRQLPEEGLKFMVYLQKENIIDESGMPKERFSAEFPKEGPSILRIQQVVRGDSAAYFCASSPVNRANTEAFFGQGTRLTVV.

This clonotype was seen a handful of times. This chain joins TRBV28 and TRBJ2-1; 8 bases map to TRBD2. The J segment lost 14 bases and the V segment lost 6 bases, leaving 15 bases of the junction unmatched. The CDR3 covers 14 residues. Looked up from germline, CDR1 is MDHEN and CDR2 is SYDVKM. The CDR3 sequence: CASRYPRAGTREFF. In DNA form, the CDR3 reads TGTGCCAGCAGATATCCTAGAGCCGGGACTAGGGAGTTCTTC.

This clonotype was seen only a few times. J is TRBJ2-1 and V is TRBV27; 12 bases match TRBD2. V gave up 4 bases and J gave up 9 bases; unmatched junction bases: 16. The germline V gene encodes CDR1 MNHEY and CDR2 SMNVEV (reference sequence). The CDR3 runs 18 residues. This CDR3 reads CASSSRLLGLAGRSEQFF. CDR3 coding DNA: TGTGCCAGCAGTTCCCGCCTCCTCGGACTAGCGGGAAGATCTGAGCAGTTCTTC.

V is TRBV2 and J is TRBJ1-2; 8 nucleotides line up with TRBD1. The V gene end was trimmed by 6 bases and the J gene end by 8 bases; junction bases not matched to a gene: 8. CDR1 and CDR2 (germline): SNHLY, FYNNEI. The CDR3 contains 13 residues. CDR3: CASRPRTGNGYTF. The CDR3 region has the DNA TGTGCCAGCAGACCCCGGACAGGGAACGGCTACACCTTC.

This clonotype occurred many times. The chain is built from TRBV28 and TRBJ2-5; D ambiguous. With 10 bases removed from V and 12 bases from J, the gap between germline ends came to 24 bases. The CDR3 runs to 13 residues. In germline, CDR1 is MDHEN, CDR2 SYDVKM. The CDR3 DNA reads TGTGCCACCAATCCCTTCGATAGTATCCTTAAGTACTTC. The encoded protein is CATNPFDSILKYF.

As for this clonotype: This clone may be a read error of a much larger clone one base away. The rearrangement joins TRBV6-2 or TRBV6-3 to TRBJ2-1; the D is unclear. Germline-derived CDR1 and CDR2 are MNHEY and SVGEGT. The V end lost 4 bases, the J end lost 3 bases, and 13 bases lay between the germline ends. The CDR3 covers 15 residues. CDR3: CASSSPGLDYNEQFF. CDR3 sequence (DNA): TGTGCCAGCAGTTCGCCAGGTTTAGACTACAATGAGCAGTTCTTC.

The chain carries TRBV5-4 and TRBJ2-5; no clear D gene. Germline V lookup: CDR1 SGHNT, CDR2 YYREEE (reference sequence). V lost 2 bases and J lost 3, with 11 bases in between. The CDR3 covers 14 residues. The CDR3 reads CASSLGVLKETQYF. The DNA of the CDR3 is TGTGCCAGCAGCTTAGGTGTCCTTAAAGAGACCCAGTACTTC. The full variable domain, in which reference TRBV5-4 and TRBJ2-5 provide the parts outside the CDR3, is ETGVTQSPTHLIKTRGQQVTLRCSSQSGHNTVSWYQQALGQGPQFIFQYYREEENGRGNFPPRFSGLQFPNYSSELNVNALELDDSALYLCASSLGVLKETQYFGPGTRLLVL.

The gene calls are TRBV6-2 or TRBV6-3 and TRBJ2-2; 7 positions agree with TRBD1. This CDR3 is 14 amino acids long. The V gene's germline CDR1 is MNHEY and CDR2 SVGEGT. Trimming at V came to 6 bases and at J to 5 bases, leaving 6 bases not matched to a gene. CDR3 sequence (DNA): TGTGCCAGCAGAACCGGGACAGAAACCGGGGAGCTGTTTTTT. Protein: CASRTGTETGELFF.

This clonotype was detected ten times or more. The rearrangement uses TRBV7-6 and TRBJ2-3; TRBD2 is a possible D gene (5 bases). CDR1 SGHVS and CDR2 FNYEAQ come from the germline V gene. V was cut by 0 bases and J by 2 bases, with 12 bases left in between. This CDR3 has 16 residues. This CDR3 reads CASSLAGGFITDTQYF. The CDR3, as DNA: TGTGCCAGCAGCTTAGCCGGCGGGTTTATCACAGATACGCAGTATTTT.

V is TRBV2 and J is TRBJ2-7, with D perhaps matching TRBD2 (5 bases). The germline V gene has CDR1 SNHLY and CDR2 FYNNEI. The ends were cut back, 5 bases at V and 3 bases at J, with 11 bases in the middle. The CDR3 spans 13 residues. The CDR3 nucleotides read TGTGCCAGCAGTCGGCTAGACTACTACGAGCAGTACTTC. Translated: CASSRLDYYEQYF.

This clonotype was found many times. This rearrangement joins TRBV7-9 to TRBJ1-1; D may be TRBD1 (5 bases). Trimming took off 5 bases at V and 0 bases at J, with 13 bases between the two ends. This CDR3 contains 15 residues. Germline assignment: CDR1 SEHNR and CDR2 FQNEAQ (reference sequence). CDR3 in amino acids: CASSRDGAMNTEAFF. CDR3 bases: TGTGCCAGCAGCCGGGACGGGGCTATGAACACTGAAGCTTTCTTT.

V gene TRBV4-3 combines with J gene TRBJ2-1; TRBD2 matches 14 bases. The CDR3 totals 21 residues. Germline CDR1 LGHNA, CDR2 YSLEER. With 3 bases clipped from V and 6 bases from J, the junction kept 19 bases outside the gene matches. CDR3 in amino acids: CASSHPPPGLAGDRVVNEQFF. CDR3 DNA: TGCGCCAGCAGCCATCCCCCACCGGGACTAGCGGGAGACCGTGTCGTCAATGAGCAGTTCTTC.

As regards this clonotype: The junction departs from the called germline gene at one end, perhaps through a read error. The gene calls are TRBV6-9 and TRBJ1-5, with D unclear. There are 13 residues in the CDR3. CDR1 MNHGY and CDR2 SVAAGI come from the germline V gene. The CDR3 DNA reads as TGTGCCAGCAGTTATACTCAGGATCAGCCCCGGCATTTT. Translation gives CASSYTQDQPRHF.

The chain joins TRBV20-1 to TRBJ1-2, with 9 bases identical to TRBD1. CDR3 length: 15 residues. In germline, CDR1 is DFQATT, CDR2 SNEGSKA (reference sequence). V lost 3 bases, J lost 4 bases, and 9 bases stayed unmatched. CDR3 bases: TGCAGTGCTAGCGTTAAGTCGACAGGGGGCTATGGCTACACCTTC. Its protein product is CSASVKSTGGYGYTF.

This clonotype was observed a handful of times. J is TRBJ2-7 and V is TRBV9; D possibly corresponds to TRBD2 (5 bases). Germline assignment: CDR1 SGDLS and CDR2 YYNGEE. This CDR3 is built from 16 residues. The ends were cut back, 4 bases at V and 3 bases at J, with 20 bases in the middle. CDR3 nucleotide sequence: TGTGCCAGCAGCTCTTCAGCGTCCAGCGGCGGCTACGAGCAGTACTTC. The encoded protein is CASSSSASSGGYEQYF.

The table lists this clonotype with many counts. The chain combines TRBV11-2 with TRBJ2-3, with D hard to call. The CDR3 loop spans 16 amino acids. The V end lost 0 bases, the J end lost 0 bases, and 10 bases lay between the germline ends. The germline V gene encodes CDR1 SGHAT and CDR2 FQNNGV. CDR3 loop: CASSLEMGSSTDTQYF. In DNA form, the CDR3 reads TGTGCCAGCAGCTTAGAAATGGGGTCTAGCACAGATACGCAGTATTTT.

The gene calls are TRBV7-2 and TRBJ2-6; no clear D. CDR1 and CDR2 from the germline V gene are SGHTA and FQGNSA. V was shortened by 3 bases and J by 4 bases, with 10 bases between the two germline ends. The CDR3 loop spans 15 amino acids. As DNA, the CDR3 is TGTGCCAGCAGCTTGCGACAAACCGGGGCCAACGTCCTGACTTTC. Translation: CASSLRQTGANVLTF.

This clonotype showed up just a few times. This chain joins TRBV3-1 and TRBJ1-1; a possible D gene is TRBD1 (5 bases). V was shortened by 4 bases and J by 3 bases, with 12 bases between the two germline ends. This CDR3 region has 14 residues. Germline V gene data show CDR1 as LGHDT and CDR2 as YNNKEL (reference sequence). CDR3 region: CASSLGGVDTEAFF. CDR3 DNA: TGTGCCAGCAGCCTCGGAGGGGTGGACACTGAAGCTTTCTTT.

The chain employs TRBV29-1 and TRBJ2-1; no definite D call. The V and J ends lost 6 bases and 1 base respectively, with 13 bases between them. The V gene's germline CDR1 is SQVTM and CDR2 ANQGSEA. The CDR3 has 14 amino acids. The chain's CDR3 is CSVFEVISYNEQFF. DNA of the CDR3: TGCAGCGTATTCGAGGTGATTTCCTACAATGAGCAGTTCTTC.

This clonotype was recorded at least ten times. This rearrangement joins TRBV20-1 to TRBJ2-7, with TRBD2 matching over 8 bases. Germline loops: CDR1 DFQATT, CDR2 SNEGSKA (reference sequence). CDR3 size: 18 residues. V gave up 6 bases and J gave up 5 bases; unmatched junction bases: 24. This chain's CDR3 is CSADTTSRFREGPDEQYF. CDR3 in DNA: TGCAGTGCGGATACAACTAGCAGGTTTCGGGAGGGCCCGGACGAGCAGTACTTC.

This clonotype was seen repeatedly, ten times or more. The rearrangement uses TRBV2 and TRBJ1-5; D call uncertain. Trimming pared 2 bases from V and 2 bases from J, leaving 4 bases between. Germline assignment: CDR1 SNHLY and CDR2 FYNNEI. CDR3 length equals 13 residues. The CDR3 coding sequence is TGTGCCAGCAGTGAAAGGGGCAATCAGCCCCAGCATTTT. It codes for CASSERGNQPQHF.

The CDR3 loop reads CASRPTRDRVTYNEQFF. CDR3 in DNA: TGTGCCAGCAGGCCTACCCGGGACAGGGTTACCTACAATGAGCAGTTCTTC. The chain is built from TRBV6-2 or TRBV6-3 and TRBJ2-1, with 9 bases fitting TRBD1. The germline CDR1 and CDR2 sequences are MNHEY and SVGEGT. With V trimmed by 6 bases and J by 2 bases, 11 bases remained unmatched. The CDR3 consists of 17 residues.

This clonotype has a handful of counts. This chain joins TRBV3-1 and TRBJ1-1; no definite D call. Deletions cut 4 bases from V and 1 base from J, with 7 bases between. Looked up from germline, CDR1 is LGHDT and CDR2 is YNNKEL (reference sequence). The CDR3 spans 13 residues. CDR3 nucleotides: TGTGCCAGCAGCCGAAAGGGGAACACTGAAGCTTTCTTT. Protein sequence: CASSRKGNTEAFF.

The chain employs TRBV7-2 and TRBJ2-3, with D tentatively TRBD2 (6 bases). Per germline, CDR1 SGHTA and CDR2 FQGNSA. The CDR3 extends over 13 amino acids. V was cut by 4 bases and J by 5 bases, with 10 bases left in between. CDR3 coding DNA: TGTGCCAGCAGCTCACAAGCGGGAGATACGCAGTATTTT. Protein: CASSSQAGDTQYF.

This clonotype was detected ten times or more. The chain links TRBV4-3 to TRBJ1-1; maybe TRBD1 (5 bases). Germline V gene sequence: CDR1 LGHNA, CDR2 YSLEER. CDR3 length: 13 amino acids. The ends were cut back, 2 bases at V and 4 bases at J, with 8 bases in the middle. The DNA of the CDR3 is TGCGCCAGCAGCCAACGGGGGATCACTGAAGCTTTCTTT. The encoded protein is CASSQRGITEAFF.

This clonotype was observed once. J is TRBJ1-1 and V is TRBV28, with D possibly being TRBD1 (5 bases). CDR1 and CDR2 from the germline V gene are MDHEN and SYDVKM. V was cut by 6 bases and J by 1 base, with 15 bases left in between. This CDR3 spans 15 amino acids. The chain's CDR3 is CASSEGTARNTEAFF. CDR3 nucleotides: TGTGCCAGCAGCGAAGGGACTGCCCGGAACACTGAAGCTTTCTTT.

This clonotype was observed a handful of times. The chain employs TRBV6-2 or TRBV6-3 and TRBJ2-2; D is unresolved. Germline V CDR1 and CDR2: MNHEY, SVGEGT. The CDR3 extends over 17 amino acids. Deletions cut 2 bases from V and 5 bases from J, with 18 bases between. The CDR3 DNA is TGTGCCAGCAGTTACCAGGCCGGGCTAATGGGGACCGGGGAGCTGTTTTTT. This codes for CASSYQAGLMGTGELFF.